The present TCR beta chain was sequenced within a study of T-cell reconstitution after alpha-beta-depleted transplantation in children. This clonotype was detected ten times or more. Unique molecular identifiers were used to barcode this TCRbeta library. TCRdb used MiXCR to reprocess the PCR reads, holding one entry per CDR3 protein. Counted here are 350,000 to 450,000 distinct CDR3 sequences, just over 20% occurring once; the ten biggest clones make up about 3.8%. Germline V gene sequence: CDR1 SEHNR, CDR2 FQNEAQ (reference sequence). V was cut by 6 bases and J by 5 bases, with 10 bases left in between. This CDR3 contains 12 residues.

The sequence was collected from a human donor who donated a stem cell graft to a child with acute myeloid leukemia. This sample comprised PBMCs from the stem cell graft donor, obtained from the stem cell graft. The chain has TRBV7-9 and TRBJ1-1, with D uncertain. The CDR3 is CASRRISTEAFF. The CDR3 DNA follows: TGTGCCAGCAGGCGTATTTCGACTGAAGCTTTCTTT.